The 21 T cell receptor beta chains listed next were all sequenced from one sample in a study of human T cells and chemical hapten exposure. TCRdb re-called the RACE reads through MiXCR, storing one row per CDR3 protein. The data show about 120,000 distinct CDR3 sequences, with roughly 13% seen just once and approximately 0.92% held by the top ten. Time point of the sample: patch test 1, 2 weeks after DPC sensitization. The treatment denotes: therapeutic diphenylcyclopropenone sensitization with weekly scalp DPC. Here the sequenced sample was whole blood, taken in connection with sensitization to the hapten diphenylcyclopropenone (DPC). The receptors originated from a man aged 18 to 30 with alopecia areata. Some clones in this sample may be carry-over from other donors' samples.

This clonotype occurred a few times. The CDR3 DNA reads as TGCAGTGCTAGATCTCCTCGTAGCGGGGTAATCCGTGAGACCCAGTACTTC. Translated, it gives CSARSPRSGVIRETQYF. This chain links TRBV20-1 with TRBJ2-5; 8 bases are a match to TRBD2. Germline V gives CDR1 DFQATT, CDR2 SNEGSKA (reference sequence). V lost 2 bases, J lost 5 bases, and 16 bases stayed unmatched. CDR3 length: 17 amino acids.

This clonotype was counted between two and nine times. This chain joins TRBV6-2 or TRBV6-3 and TRBJ2-7; 8 bases align to TRBD1. Unmatched junction bases numbered 7, after V lost 6 bases and J lost 3 bases. Germline assignment: CDR1 MNHEY and CDR2 SVGEGT. The CDR3 contains 14 residues. This CDR3 is CASRDRGPYYEQYF. CDR3 in DNA: TGTGCCAGCAGAGACAGGGGACCCTACTACGAGCAGTACTTC.

J is TRBJ1-1 and V is TRBV7-9; D is undetermined. Between the trimmed V and J ends, which lost 11 bases and 3 bases, there was a span of 10 bases. Germline CDR1 SEHNR, CDR2 FQNEAQ (reference sequence). There are 11 residues in the CDR3. The CDR3 protein is CAGVAYTEAFF. As DNA, the CDR3 is TGTGCCGGCGTAGCGTACACTGAAGCTTTCTTT.

This clonotype showed up just a few times. V gene TRBV29-1 combines with J gene TRBJ1-1; no reliable D call. The CDR3 totals 13 residues. V gave up 4 bases and J gave up 0 bases, with 9 bases separating them. Per germline, CDR1 SQVTM and CDR2 ANQGSEA. The DNA of the CDR3 is TGCAGCGTTGGGAAAGGGATGAACACTGAAGCTTTCTTT. Translated: CSVGKGMNTEAFF.

This clonotype came up many times. The CDR3 bases are TGTGCCAGCAGCTTACGGGAACAAGAGACCCAGTACTTC. It yields the protein CASSLREQETQYF. The chain employs TRBV7-6 and TRBJ2-5; a possible D gene is TRBD2 (5 bases). Germline CDR1 and CDR2: SGHVS and FNYEAQ. V was pared by 2 bases and J by 2 bases, with 6 bases between. CDR3 size: 13 residues.

This clonotype was counted a few times. The chain carries TRBV25-1 and TRBJ2-5, with D possibly matching TRBD2 (5 bases). Germline V gene sequence: CDR1 MGHDK, CDR2 SYGVNS. The CDR3 extends over 15 amino acids. Trimming removed 3 bases at V and 5 bases at J, with 16 bases between. CDR3: CASSEEGRARETQYF. CDR3 nucleotides: TGTGCCAGCAGTGAGGAAGGGCGGGCCAGGGAGACCCAGTACTTC.

V usage is TRBV14 and J usage is TRBJ2-7; D uncertain. This CDR3 contains 11 residues. Germline V gene data show CDR1 as SGHDN and CDR2 as FVKESK. Trimming pared 3 bases from V and 6 bases from J, leaving 6 bases between. DNA for the CDR3: TGTGCCAGCAGCCACTCGGGCGAGCAGTACTTC. Translated: CASSHSGEQYF.

V usage is TRBV12-3 or TRBV12-4 and J usage is TRBJ2-6, with D hard to call. The CDR3 runs to 17 residues. Trimming left V 2 bases short and J 0 bases short, with 11 bases between. CDR3 nucleotides: TGTGCCAGCAGTTTACAGAGTCCCCTCTCTGGGGCCAACGTCCTGACTTTC. Its protein is CASSLQSPLSGANVLTF.

This chain connects TRBV11-2 to TRBJ2-7; a possible D gene is TRBD1 (5 bases). The ends were cut back, 4 bases at V and 6 bases at J, with 19 bases in the middle. The CDR3 is 15 residues long. Germline CDR1 SGHAT, CDR2 FQNNGV. The CDR3 DNA is TGTGCCAGCAGCTCTTCCCGACAGACTGACGGCGAGCAGTACGTC. Amino acids: CASSSSRQTDGEQYV.

This clonotype ranks as medium-sized. CDR3 in amino acids: CSARGVSYNEQFF. CDR3 coding DNA: TGCAGTGCTAGGGGGGTCTCCTACAATGAGCAGTTCTTC. The chain uses TRBV20-1 and TRBJ2-1; D may correspond to TRBD1 or TRBD2 (5 bases each). Germline V CDR1 and CDR2: DFQATT, SNEGSKA (reference sequence). The V end lost 3 bases, the J end lost 0 bases, and 6 bases lay between the germline ends. This CDR3 has 13 amino acids.

The CDR3: CATSSPPGGGAGEQFF. In DNA form, the CDR3 reads TGTGCCACCAGCAGCCCACCGGGCGGGGGGGCAGGTGAGCAGTTCTTC. The chain recombines TRBV15 with TRBJ2-1; TRBD2 matches at 9 bases. V trimming: 3 bases; J trimming: 9 bases; junction bases outside the gene matches: 12. Germline V gene lookup returns CDR1 LNHNV and CDR2 YYDKDF (reference sequence). The CDR3 is made up of 16 amino acids.

The chain recombines TRBV11-3 with TRBJ2-2; 8 bases fit TRBD1. V lost 3 bases, J lost 2 bases, and 2 bases stayed unmatched. The CDR3 loop spans 15 amino acids. The V gene's germline CDR1 is SGHNT and CDR2 YENEEA. DNA for the CDR3: TGTGCCAGCAGCTTTTCAGGGGGCAACACCGGGGAGCTGTTTTTT. Amino acid sequence: CASSFSGGNTGELFF.

This chain uses TRBV20-1 with TRBJ2-7, with 8 bases matching TRBD2. Germline V gene data show CDR1 as DFQATT and CDR2 as SNEGSKA (reference sequence). The CDR3 covers 16 residues. The V and J ends lost 5 bases and 0 bases, in that order; junction bases with no gene match: 12. The CDR3, as DNA: TGCAGTGCTCGGATAGCGGGGCGGGGGCCCTCCTACGAGCAGTACTTC. It is translated as CSARIAGRGPSYEQYF.

The rearrangement uses TRBV10-3 and TRBJ2-7; D is unclear. V was trimmed by 10 bases and J by 4 bases, leaving 14 bases between them. The CDR3 spans 12 residues. The germline CDR1 and CDR2 sequences are ENHRY and SYGVKD. CDR3 in amino acids: CASGEQVYEQYV. Here the CDR3 DNA reads TGTGCCAGCGGCGAGCAGGTTTACGAGCAGTACGTC.

V usage is TRBV6-5 and J usage is TRBJ2-7; D is unresolved. The CDR3 sequence is 16 residues long. Deletions cut 0 bases from V and 0 bases from J, with 12 bases between. Per germline, CDR1 MNHEY and CDR2 SVGAGI. CDR3 bases: TGTGCCAGCAGTTACTCGACGCGGTCTTACTCCTACGAGCAGTACTTC. Translated: CASSYSTRSYSYEQYF.

The chain employs TRBV4-3 and TRBJ2-3, with TRBD1 matching over 9 bases. The CDR3 spans 15 residues. Germline CDR1 LGHNA, CDR2 YSLEER. The junction had 2 bases not matched to a gene; V was cut back by 2 bases and J by 2 bases. The CDR3 sequence: CASSQLQGATDTQYF. CDR3 coding DNA: TGCGCCAGCAGCCAATTACAGGGGGCCACAGATACGCAGTATTTT.

This clonotype occurred a few times. The J gene is TRBJ1-2, the V gene TRBV10-3, with D uncertain. The CDR3 length is 14 residues. V was trimmed by 2 bases and J by 8 bases, leaving 15 bases between them. The germline V gene encodes CDR1 ENHRY and CDR2 SYGVKD. The CDR3 DNA is TGTGCCATCAGTGAGATTACCCGGGTATACGGCTACACCTTC. Translation gives CAISEITRVYGYTF.

The table lists this clonotype with a few counts. The J gene is TRBJ1-5, the V gene TRBV12-3 or TRBV12-4, with D perhaps TRBD1 (5 bases). The CDR3 covers 13 residues. Trimming took off 2 bases at V and 5 bases at J, with 7 bases between the two ends. The CDR3 DNA reads TGTGCCAGCAGTTTATGGGGCGATCAGCCCCAGCATTTT. Encoded protein: CASSLWGDQPQHF.

This clonotype has ten or more counts. The V gene is TRBV10-3, the J gene TRBJ1-1; unclear D gene. Trimming shortened V by 2 bases and J by 2 bases, and 9 bases separated the two germline ends. The V gene's germline CDR1 is ENHRY and CDR2 SYGVKD. This CDR3 region has 14 residues. The CDR3 DNA follows: TGTGCCATCAGTGAGCCACAGATAAACACTGAAGCTTTCTTT. This encodes CAISEPQINTEAFF.

V and J are TRBV6-5 and TRBJ2-5; 8 bases line up with TRBD1. This CDR3 contains 12 residues. CDR1 is MNHEY and CDR2 is SVGAGI in the germline V gene. V lost 6 bases and J lost 7; bases outside the gene matches: 4. The DNA for the CDR3 is TGTGCCAGCAGCCCAGGGGGCGGGACCCAGTACTTC. Translated, it gives CASSPGGGTQYF.

The gene calls are TRBV20-1 and TRBJ1-2; 7 bases fit TRBD1. The CDR3 has 13 residues. CDR1 is DFQATT and CDR2 is SNEGSKA in the germline V gene (reference sequence). Trimming cost V 5 bases and J 2 bases; bases outside gene matches: 5. The CDR3 loop reads CSASDRANYGYTF. In nucleotides, the CDR3 is TGCAGTGCTTCCGACAGGGCAAACTATGGCTACACCTTC.